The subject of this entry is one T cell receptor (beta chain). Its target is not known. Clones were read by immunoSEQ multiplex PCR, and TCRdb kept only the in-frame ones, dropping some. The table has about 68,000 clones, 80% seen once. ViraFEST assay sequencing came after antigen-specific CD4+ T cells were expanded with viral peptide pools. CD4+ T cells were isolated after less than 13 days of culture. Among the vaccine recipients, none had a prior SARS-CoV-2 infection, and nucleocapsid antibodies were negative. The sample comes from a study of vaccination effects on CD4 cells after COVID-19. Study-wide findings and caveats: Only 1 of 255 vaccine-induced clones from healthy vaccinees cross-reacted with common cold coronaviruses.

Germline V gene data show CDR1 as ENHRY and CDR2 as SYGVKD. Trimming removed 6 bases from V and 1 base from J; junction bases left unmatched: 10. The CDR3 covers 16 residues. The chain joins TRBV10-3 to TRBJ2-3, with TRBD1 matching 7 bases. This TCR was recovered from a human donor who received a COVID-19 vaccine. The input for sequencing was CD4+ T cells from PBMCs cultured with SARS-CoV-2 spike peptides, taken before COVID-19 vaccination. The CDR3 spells CAIRGSRGRGTDTQYF. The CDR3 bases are TGTGCCATCAGAGGAAGTAGGGGGCGGGGCACAGATACGCAGTATTTT.